The clone carrying this TCR beta chain was counted many times. Its specificity is not known. This CDR3 is built from 15 residues. Trimming removed 1 base from V and 4 bases from J, with 17 bases in between. In germline, CDR1 is DFQATT, CDR2 SNEGSKA (reference sequence). This entry is derived from a study of early T cells in non-severe SARS-CoV-2 infection. Overall study context: The sequenced material was bulk RNA from unsorted whole blood, and its chains were unpaired. Study findings and constraints: There was a bias toward anti-spike CD8 responses in VDJdb matching, which missed private and CD4 specificities.

Separate cDNA molecules each had unique molecular identifiers attached to them. TCRdb analysed the 5' RACE reads with MiXCR anew, one entry per CDR3 protein. The sample has 95,000 to 110,000 distinct CDR3 sequences; 11% are singletons. V and J are TRBV20-1 and TRBJ2-7; D possibly matches TRBD1 or TRBD2 (6 bases each). This clonotype originated in an adult who was a healthcare worker with PCR-confirmed SARS-CoV-2 infection or an uninfected control (not recorded which). The sequenced sample consisted of whole blood. The CDR3 here is CSARGRGQREYEQYF. In DNA, the CDR3 is TGCAGTGCTAGAGGGCGGGGACAACGGGAATACGAGCAGTACTTC.